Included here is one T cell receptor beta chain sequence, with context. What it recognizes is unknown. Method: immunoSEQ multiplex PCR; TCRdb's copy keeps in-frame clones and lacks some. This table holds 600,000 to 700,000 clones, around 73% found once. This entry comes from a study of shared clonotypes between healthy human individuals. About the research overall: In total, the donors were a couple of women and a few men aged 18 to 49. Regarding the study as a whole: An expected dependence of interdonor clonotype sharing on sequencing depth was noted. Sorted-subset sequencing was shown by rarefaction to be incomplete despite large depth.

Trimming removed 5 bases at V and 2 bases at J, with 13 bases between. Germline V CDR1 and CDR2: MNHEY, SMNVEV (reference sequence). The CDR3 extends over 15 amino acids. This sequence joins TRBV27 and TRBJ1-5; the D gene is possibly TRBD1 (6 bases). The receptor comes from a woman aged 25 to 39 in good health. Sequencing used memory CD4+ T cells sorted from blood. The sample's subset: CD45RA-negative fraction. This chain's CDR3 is CASSPYDRRNQPQHF. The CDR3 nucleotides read TGTGCCAGCAGTCCTTACGACAGGCGCAATCAGCCCCAGCATTTT.